These T cell receptor beta chains were read from a single sample in a study of T cell changes during pregnancy in multiple sclerosis. Sequenced by immunoSEQ multiplex PCR; TCRdb stores in-frame clones only, minus some. The sample shows 40,000 to 55,000 clones, 85% to 90% of them seen only once. Material: peripheral blood, obtained in the first trimester of pregnancy. These receptors all come from a female donor in good health, enrolled as a control in a pregnancy study. CDR3s include the opening cysteine and the closing phenylalanine or tryptophan. Each record gives: V gene, clone size, D gene, J gene, CDR3 length, CDR3 protein, CDR3 DNA. A D gene is named only where the DNA matches it firmly. Some rows mark clone size as missing; the rest say once, few, many or name a class of expanded clone.

V gene: TRBV28; clone size: -; D gene: TRBD2; J gene: TRBJ2-1; CDR3 length: 15; CDR3 protein: CASRAGGSTYNEQFF; CDR3 DNA: TGTGCCAGCAGGGCGGGGGGCTCGACTTACAATGAGCAGTTCTTC
V gene: TRBV5-1; clone size: -; D gene: TRBD1; J gene: TRBJ1-1; CDR3 length: 14; CDR3 protein: CASSFGQGGTEAFF; CDR3 DNA: TGCGCCAGCAGCTTCGGGCAGGGGGGAACTGAAGCTTTCTTT
V gene: TRBV10-2; clone size: -; D gene: -; J gene: TRBJ1-5; CDR3 length: 13; CDR3 protein: CASSGGGNQPQHF; CDR3 DNA: TGCGCCAGCAGTGGCGGGGGGAATCAGCCCCAGCATTTT
V gene: TRBV9; clone size: -; D gene: TRBD2; J gene: TRBJ2-7; CDR3 length: 17; CDR3 protein: CASSEGLAGGIAYEQYF; CDR3 DNA: TGTGCCAGCAGCGAGGGACTAGCGGGGGGCATTGCCTACGAGCAGTACTTC
V gene: TRBV4-2; clone size: -; D gene: TRBD1; J gene: TRBJ1-2; CDR3 length: 15; CDR3 protein: CASSQVGTGTAGYTF; CDR3 DNA: TGTGCCAGCAGCCAAGTAGGGACAGGGACGGCGGGCTACACCTTC
V gene: TRBV7-2; clone size: -; D gene: TRBD1; J gene: TRBJ2-2; CDR3 length: 17; CDR3 protein: CASSLGADRVRTGELFF; CDR3 DNA: TGTGCCAGCAGCTTAGGCGCCGACAGGGTCCGCACCGGGGAGCTGTTTTTT
V gene: TRBV27; clone size: few; D gene: TRBD1; J gene: TRBJ1-1; CDR3 length: 15; CDR3 protein: CASRAYRGKNTEAFF; CDR3 DNA: TGTGCCAGCAGGGCTTACAGGGGGAAGAACACTGAAGCTTTCTTT
V gene: TRBV5-6; clone size: -; D gene: -; J gene: TRBJ2-2; CDR3 length: 14; CDR3 protein: CASSLGTGVGELFF; CDR3 DNA: TGTGCCAGCAGCTTAGGGACGGGAGTCGGGGAGCTGTTTTTT
V gene: TRBV5-1; clone size: -; D gene: -; J gene: TRBJ2-3; CDR3 length: 16; CDR3 protein: CASSPLVGGVSDTQYF; CDR3 DNA: TGCGCCAGCAGCCCCCTCGTCGGGGGAGTTTCAGATACGCAGTATTTT
V gene: TRBV29-1; clone size: -; D gene: -; J gene: TRBJ1-2; CDR3 length: 16; CDR3 protein: CSAPRAAGAEHLGYTF; CDR3 DNA: TGCAGCGCTCCACGCGCCGCGGGGGCCGAACACCTTGGCTACACCTTC
V gene: TRBV19; clone size: once; D gene: TRBD2; J gene: TRBJ2-2; CDR3 length: 15; CDR3 protein: CASSIRRGASGELFF; CDR3 DNA: TGTGCCAGTAGTATAAGGCGGGGGGCAAGCGGGGAGCTGTTTTTT
V gene: TRBV21-1; clone size: -; D gene: -; J gene: TRBJ1-4; CDR3 length: 16; CDR3 protein: CASSKAPGQRSEKLFF; CDR3 DNA: TGTGCCAGCAGCAAAGCCCCAGGGCAGAGGAGTGAAAAACTGTTTTTT
V gene: TRBV11-2; clone size: -; D gene: TRBD2; J gene: TRBJ2-5; CDR3 length: 15; CDR3 protein: CASSPLSRGGETQYF; CDR3 DNA: TGTGCCAGCAGCCCCCTTAGCCGGGGAGGGGAGACCCAGTACTTC
V gene: TRBV4-2; clone size: medium-sized; D gene: TRBD2; J gene: TRBJ2-7; CDR3 length: 16; CDR3 protein: CASSQDEGLASGEQYF; CDR3 DNA: TGTGCCAGCAGCCAAGACGAGGGACTAGCAAGTGGCGAGCAGTACTTC
V gene: TRBV6-6; clone size: -; D gene: TRBD1; J gene: TRBJ2-7; CDR3 length: 14; CDR3 protein: CASRQTGLEYEQYF; CDR3 DNA: TGTGCCAGCAGGCAGACAGGGTTGGAATACGAGCAGTACTTC
V gene: TRBV5-5; clone size: -; D gene: -; J gene: TRBJ2-5; CDR3 length: 12; CDR3 protein: CASSSTGETQYF; CDR3 DNA: TGTGCCAGCAGCTCCACTGGAGAGACCCAGTACTTC
V gene: TRBV19; clone size: -; D gene: TRBD2; J gene: TRBJ2-1; CDR3 length: 15; CDR3 protein: CASSTGTSGVNEQFF; CDR3 DNA: TGTGCCAGTAGTACCGGGACTAGCGGGGTTAATGAGCAGTTCTTC
V gene: TRBV6-4; clone size: once; D gene: TRBD2; J gene: TRBJ2-1; CDR3 length: 16; CDR3 protein: CASSSGLAAAKNEQFF; CDR3 DNA: TGTGCCAGCAGTTCGGGACTAGCGGCCGCCAAGAATGAGCAGTTCTTC
V gene: TRBV7-9; clone size: few; D gene: -; J gene: TRBJ1-6; CDR3 length: 12; CDR3 protein: CASSLDGSPLHF; CDR3 DNA: TGTGCCAGCAGCTTAGACGGTTCACCCCTCCACTTT
V gene: TRBV7-2; clone size: -; D gene: TRBD1; J gene: TRBJ1-5; CDR3 length: 16; CDR3 protein: CASSLEGQGNVQPQHF; CDR3 DNA: TGTGCCAGCAGCTTAGAGGGACAGGGGAACGTTCAGCCCCAGCATTTT
V gene: TRBV5-6; clone size: -; D gene: TRBD2; J gene: TRBJ2-1; CDR3 length: 15; CDR3 protein: CASSLPSGSDNEQFF; CDR3 DNA: TGTGCCAGCAGCCTGCCGAGCGGGAGTGACAATGAGCAGTTCTTC
V gene: TRBV15; clone size: once; D gene: TRBD2; J gene: TRBJ2-7; CDR3 length: 14; CDR3 protein: CATSRSGGAYEQYF; CDR3 DNA: TGTGCCACCAGCAGGAGCGGGGGGGCCTACGAGCAGTACTTC
V gene: TRBV18; clone size: once; D gene: TRBD1; J gene: TRBJ1-2; CDR3 length: 17; CDR3 protein: CASSPPGTGGGIYGYTF; CDR3 DNA: TGTGCCAGCTCACCACCCGGGACAGGGGGAGGTATCTATGGCTACACCTTC
V gene: TRBV13; clone size: -; D gene: TRBD1; J gene: TRBJ1-2; CDR3 length: 14; CDR3 protein: CASMSNIGDRRLTF; CDR3 DNA: TGTGCCAGCATGTCGAACATTGGGGACAGGCGACTCACCTTC
V gene: TRBV7-9; clone size: -; D gene: -; J gene: TRBJ1-3; CDR3 length: 14; CDR3 protein: CASSEQGSGNTIYF; CDR3 DNA: TGTGCCAGCAGCGAACAGGGCTCTGGAAACACCATATATTTT
V gene: TRBV4-3; clone size: -; D gene: TRBD2; J gene: TRBJ2-2; CDR3 length: 16; CDR3 protein: CASSHGLAVNTGELFF; CDR3 DNA: TGCGCCAGCAGCCACGGACTAGCGGTTAACACCGGGGAGCTGTTTTTT
V gene: TRBV2; clone size: -; D gene: -; J gene: TRBJ2-5; CDR3 length: 11; CDR3 protein: CASGAEETQYF; CDR3 DNA: TGTGCCAGCGGGGCCGAAGAGACCCAGTACTTC
V gene: TRBV25-1; clone size: -; D gene: TRBD1; J gene: TRBJ2-7; CDR3 length: 13; CDR3 protein: CASSGTGSYEQYF; CDR3 DNA: TGTGCCAGCAGTGGGACAGGCTCCTACGAGCAGTACTTC
V gene: TRBV7-2; clone size: -; D gene: TRBD1; J gene: TRBJ2-7; CDR3 length: 15; CDR3 protein: CASSPQAGQGYEQYF; CDR3 DNA: TGTGCCAGCAGCCCACAAGCGGGACAGGGTTACGAGCAGTACTTC
V gene: TRBV9; clone size: -; D gene: -; J gene: TRBJ2-5; CDR3 length: 14; CDR3 protein: CASSPLGVEETQYF; CDR3 DNA: TGTGCCAGCAGCCCCCTGGGAGTGGAAGAGACCCAGTACTTC
V gene: TRBV7-2; clone size: -; D gene: -; J gene: TRBJ1-2; CDR3 length: 12; CDR3 protein: CASSSDFYGYTF; CDR3 DNA: TGTGCCAGCAGCTCGGACTTCTATGGCTACACCTTC
V gene: TRBV6-6; clone size: -; D gene: TRBD2; J gene: TRBJ2-7; CDR3 length: 16; CDR3 protein: CASSYLTSGYSYEQYF; CDR3 DNA: TGTGCCAGCAGTTACTTGACTAGCGGGTACTCCTACGAGCAGTACTTC
V gene: TRBV28; clone size: few; D gene: TRBD1; J gene: TRBJ1-5; CDR3 length: 15; CDR3 protein: CASSFSRGGNQPQHF; CDR3 DNA: TGTGCCAGCAGTTTCTCCAGGGGGGGCAATCAGCCCCAGCATTTT
V gene: TRBV19; clone size: -; D gene: -; J gene: TRBJ2-5; CDR3 length: 14; CDR3 protein: CASRNRGEGSSQYF; CDR3 DNA: TGTGCCAGTAGAAATAGGGGGGAGGGGTCGTCCCAGTACTTC
V gene: TRBV11-2; clone size: -; D gene: TRBD1; J gene: TRBJ1-2; CDR3 length: 14; CDR3 protein: CASSLARTGSGYTF; CDR3 DNA: TGTGCCAGCAGCTTAGCCCGGACAGGGAGTGGCTACACCTTC
V gene: TRBV11-2; clone size: -; D gene: -; J gene: TRBJ2-6; CDR3 length: 16; CDR3 protein: CASRRIRGIGANVLTF; CDR3 DNA: TGTGCCAGCAGGCGTATACGGGGGATCGGGGCCAACGTCCTGACTTTC
V gene: TRBV19; clone size: -; D gene: TRBD2; J gene: TRBJ2-2; CDR3 length: 18; CDR3 protein: CASSKTSGRRANTGELFF; CDR3 DNA: TGTGCCAGTAGTAAAACTAGCGGGAGGCGCGCGAACACCGGGGAGCTGTTTTTT
V gene: TRBV7-8; clone size: -; D gene: -; J gene: TRBJ1-2; CDR3 length: 14; CDR3 protein: CASSHPLLSYGYTF; CDR3 DNA: TGTGCCAGCAGCCACCCCCTTCTCAGCTATGGCTACACCTTC
V gene: TRBV28; clone size: -; D gene: -; J gene: TRBJ2-7; CDR3 length: 13; CDR3 protein: CATVGDRTQEQYF; CDR3 DNA: TGTGCTACTGTCGGTGACAGGACTCAGGAGCAGTACTTC
V gene: TRBV11-2; clone size: -; D gene: -; J gene: TRBJ1-1; CDR3 length: 15; CDR3 protein: CASSLVTGMNTEAFF; CDR3 DNA: TGTGCCAGCAGCTTAGTCACAGGGATGAACACTGAAGCTTTCTTT
V gene: TRBV9; clone size: -; D gene: TRBD1; J gene: TRBJ1-5; CDR3 length: 15; CDR3 protein: CASSRSGTGNQPQHF; CDR3 DNA: TGTGCCAGCAGTCGTTCCGGGACAGGGAATCAGCCCCAGCATTTT
V gene: TRBV2; clone size: -; D gene: -; J gene: TRBJ1-5; CDR3 length: 20; CDR3 protein: CASSGDTSGEGSLHGQPQHF; CDR3 DNA: TGTGCCAGCAGTGGGGATACCTCTGGGGAGGGAAGCTTACACGGTCAGCCCCAGCATTTT
V gene: TRBV18; clone size: -; D gene: -; J gene: TRBJ2-7; CDR3 length: 13; CDR3 protein: CASSRSSRYEQYF; CDR3 DNA: TGTGCCAGCTCACGGTCTAGCCGCTACGAGCAGTACTTC
V gene: TRBV7-3; clone size: -; D gene: TRBD1; J gene: TRBJ2-2; CDR3 length: 17; CDR3 protein: CASSLTAGTGGPGELFF; CDR3 DNA: TGTGCCAGCAGCTTAACTGCCGGGACAGGGGGCCCCGGGGAGCTGTTTTTT
V gene: TRBV7-9; clone size: -; D gene: TRBD1; J gene: TRBJ1-2; CDR3 length: 18; CDR3 protein: CASSLDGTGDVTNYGYTF; CDR3 DNA: TGTGCCAGCAGCTTAGATGGGACAGGGGACGTAACTAACTATGGCTACACCTTC
V gene: TRBV28; clone size: -; D gene: TRBD2; J gene: TRBJ2-7; CDR3 length: 16; CDR3 protein: CASSGSASGNSYEQYF; CDR3 DNA: TGTGCCAGCAGTGGGAGCGCTAGCGGGAATTCGTACGAGCAGTACTTC
V gene: TRBV19; clone size: -; D gene: TRBD1; J gene: TRBJ1-5; CDR3 length: 14; CDR3 protein: CASSPRGSNQPQHF; CDR3 DNA: TGTGCCAGTAGTCCCAGGGGGTCCAATCAGCCCCAGCATTTT
V gene: TRBV27; clone size: once; D gene: -; J gene: TRBJ2-7; CDR3 length: 14; CDR3 protein: CASKGGARTYEQYF; CDR3 DNA: TGTGCCAGCAAAGGTGGGGCGCGTACCTACGAGCAGTACTTC
V gene: TRBV6-5; clone size: -; D gene: TRBD1; J gene: TRBJ1-1; CDR3 length: 14; CDR3 protein: CASSYRGPNTEAFF; CDR3 DNA: TGTGCCAGCAGTTACAGGGGGCCGAACACTGAAGCTTTCTTT
V gene: TRBV6-6; clone size: -; D gene: TRBD2; J gene: TRBJ2-7; CDR3 length: 13; CDR3 protein: CASNLAGAFEQYF; CDR3 DNA: TGTGCCAGCAACCTAGCGGGAGCCTTCGAGCAGTACTTC
V gene: TRBV28; clone size: -; D gene: TRBD1; J gene: TRBJ1-4; CDR3 length: 15; CDR3 protein: CASSFWDRGHEKLFF; CDR3 DNA: TGTGCCAGCAGTTTTTGGGACAGGGGTCATGAAAAACTGTTTTTT
V gene: TRBV2; clone size: once; D gene: TRBD1; J gene: TRBJ2-1; CDR3 length: 16; CDR3 protein: CASSLLGDRGYNEQFF; CDR3 DNA: TGTGCCAGCAGCCTCCTTGGGGACAGGGGCTACAATGAGCAGTTCTTC
V gene: TRBV7-7; clone size: -; D gene: -; J gene: TRBJ2-3; CDR3 length: 13; CDR3 protein: CASSLAGSDTQYF; CDR3 DNA: TGTGCCAGCAGCTTAGCCGGGAGCGATACGCAGTATTTT
V gene: TRBV18; clone size: -; D gene: TRBD1; J gene: TRBJ2-7; CDR3 length: 15; CDR3 protein: CASSPGTGEWYEQYF; CDR3 DNA: TGTGCCAGCTCACCCGGGACAGGGGAGTGGTACGAGCAGTACTTC
V gene: TRBV6-1; clone size: once; D gene: TRBD2; J gene: TRBJ2-3; CDR3 length: 13; CDR3 protein: CASSLAATDTQYF; CDR3 DNA: TGTGCCAGCTCCCTAGCGGCCACAGATACGCAGTATTTT
V gene: TRBV7-5; clone size: -; D gene: -; J gene: TRBJ2-5; CDR3 length: 21; CDR3 protein: CVRSLVLIFRGGLADQETQYF; CDR3 DNA: TGTGTCAGAAGCTTAGTGCTGATCTTCCGCGGCGGACTAGCGGACCAAGAGACCCAGTACTTC
V gene: TRBV18; clone size: few; D gene: -; J gene: TRBJ2-7; CDR3 length: 15; CDR3 protein: CASSPTERLLYEQYF; CDR3 DNA: TGTGCCAGCTCACCAACTGAGCGCCTTCTCTACGAGCAGTACTTC
V gene: TRBV5-4; clone size: once; D gene: TRBD1; J gene: TRBJ1-5; CDR3 length: 15; CDR3 protein: CASSAGQGYGQPQHF; CDR3 DNA: TGTGCCAGCAGCGCGGGACAGGGTTACGGTCAGCCCCAGCATTTT
V gene: TRBV7-2; clone size: -; D gene: TRBD2; J gene: TRBJ2-1; CDR3 length: 14; CDR3 protein: CASSLWRESNEQFF; CDR3 DNA: TGTGCCAGCAGCTTATGGCGGGAGAGTAATGAGCAGTTCTTC